This T cell receptor beta chain is drawn from a study of shared clonotypes between healthy human individuals. Sorted subsets were amplified in replicate PCRs using 200 ng DNA, around 30,000 T cell genomes. Clones were sequenced by immunoSEQ multiplex PCR, and TCRdb holds only the in-frame ones, with some missing. The sample lists some 2,500,000 clones, 80% to 95% occurring once. General study points: Clonotypes shared by all four sorted-subset donors had higher generation probabilities than non-shared clonotypes. Larger estimated richness was generally recorded for naive subsets relative to memory subsets.

With respect to this clone: Its antigen is still unknown.

Germline assignment: CDR1 LNHDA and CDR2 SQIVND (reference sequence). The germline V and J ends were trimmed by 5 bases and 5 bases, with 12 bases remaining between them. The CDR3 length is 13 residues. This TCR derives from a man younger than 35 in good health. Some clones in this sample may be carry-over from other donors' samples. Sequenced: naive CD4+ T cells from PBMCs. The subset is: CD45RA+ positively selected. The chain links TRBV19 to TRBJ2-5; D tentatively fits TRBD1 or TRBD2 (5 bases each). DNA of the CDR3: TGTGCCAGTAGTCCCAGAGGGGAGGAGACCCAGTACTTC. It encodes CASSPRGEETQYF.